The 8 T cell receptor beta chains reported below all come from one sample, sequenced in a study of shared T cell receptors in the human thymus. The assay was immunoSEQ multiplex PCR, and TCRdb's table has in-frame clones only and misses some. The sample shows about 660,000 clones, about 87% of them seen only once. The same sample was also studied in work on human thymus T cells.

The source material was thymocytes. The receptors were gathered from a boy under two years old with a congenital heart defect.

V gene TRBV14 combines with J gene TRBJ2-7; no firm D call. Germline V gene data show CDR1 as SGHDN and CDR2 as FVKESK. The V end was cut by 4 bases, the J end by 2 bases, with 6 bases between. The CDR3 runs to 12 residues. CDR3 in amino acids: CASSRGPYEQYF. In DNA form, the CDR3 reads TGTGCCAGCAGCCGTGGGCCCTACGAGCAGTACTTC.

This clone was observed a single time. The CDR3 loop is CASRPRGEDTEAFF. The DNA for the CDR3 is TGTGCCAGCAGACCTAGGGGCGAGGACACTGAAGCTTTCTTT. This sequence joins TRBV14 and TRBJ1-1; a possible D gene is TRBD1 (5 bases). The germline gives CDR1 SGHDN, CDR2 FVKESK. V lost 6 bases to trimming and J lost 3 bases, with 14 bases between them. CDR3 length: 14 amino acids.

This rearrangement joins TRBV6-1 to TRBJ2-1, with TRBD2 matching 7 bases. The germline gives CDR1 MNHNS, CDR2 SASEGT. The CDR3 has 15 amino acids. Trimming at V came to 8 bases and at J to 6 bases, leaving 13 bases not matched to a gene. The DNA for the CDR3 is TGTGCCAGCCTACCGAATACTAGCGTCCCCAATGAGCAGTTCTTC. Translated, it gives CASLPNTSVPNEQFF.

This chain uses TRBV4-3 with TRBJ1-2; 7 positions agree with TRBD1. Germline CDR1 reads LGHNA; CDR2 reads YSLEER. The CDR3 sequence is 15 residues long. V gave up 1 base and J gave up 8 bases; unmatched junction bases: 10. The CDR3 region is CASSQGPTGPRGYTF. The CDR3 DNA sequence: TGCGCCAGCAGCCAAGGCCCGACAGGGCCCAGAGGCTACACCTTC.

CDR3 sequence (DNA): TGTGCCAGCAGCCCTACCAGGGGGCGCGTAGATACGCAGTATTTT. It translates to CASSPTRGRVDTQYF. The genes are TRBV5-6 and TRBJ2-3; 8 bases align to TRBD1. The length of the CDR3 is 15 residues. J lost 5 bases, V lost 4 bases, and 9 bases had no gene match. Germline-derived CDR1 and CDR2 are SGHDT and YYEEEE.

This clone came up a few times. One junction end does not reproduce the germline sequence, and a read error may be involved. This same CDR3 is encoded by further DNA sequences in the sample. The CDR3 region is CASSPGRTSSYNSPLHF. DNA of the CDR3: TGTGCCAGCTCACCGGGGCGGACTAGCTCCTATAATTCCCCCCTCCACTTT. The chain recombines TRBV27 with TRBJ1-6; perhaps TRBD1 as D (5 bases). The CDR3 has 17 residues. Germline-derived CDR1 and CDR2 are MNHEY and SMNVEV (reference sequence).

The chain couples TRBV6-5 to TRBJ2-1, with D hard to call. The germline V gene encodes CDR1 MNHEY and CDR2 SVGAGI. V was shortened by 0 bases and J by 0 bases, with 6 bases between the two germline ends. CDR3 length: 15 residues. The CDR3 DNA follows: TGTGCCAGCAGTTACTCTACGAGCTCCTACAATGAGCAGTTCTTC. Protein sequence: CASSYSTSSYNEQFF.

The chain links TRBV5-1 to TRBJ2-3, with D tentatively TRBD2 (6 bases). The CDR3 totals 19 residues. CDR1 and CDR2 (germline): SGHRS, YFSETQ. The ends were cut back, 2 bases at V and 2 bases at J, with 24 bases in the middle. This chain's CDR3 is CASSFEGLRSAWITDTQYF. DNA of the CDR3: TGCGCCAGCAGCTTTGAGGGACTGAGGTCTGCTTGGATCACAGATACGCAGTATTTT.